This T cell receptor (beta chain) came from a study of cytomegalovirus exposure and HLA in healthy donors. A multiplex PCR was run with 60 Vbeta primers and 13 Jbeta primers. Sequenced by immunoSEQ multiplex PCR; TCRdb stores in-frame clones only, minus some. Of around 58,000 clones listed, approximately 71% are singletons. With respect to this clone: The antigen is not known.

Germline loops: CDR1 MNHEY, CDR2 SVGAGI. CDR3 length equals 13 residues. V dropped 6 bases and J dropped 7; count of bases not matched to a gene: 6. Study observations and caveats: Most TCR sequences showed up rarely, but some public TCRs showed up in many donors.

The origin of this receptor is a man aged 40-55 years in good health and CMV-seropositive. Source material: PBMCs. The chain uses TRBV6-5 and TRBJ1-1, with 9 bases lining up with TRBD1. The CDR3 DNA is TGTGCCAGCAGCGCCGGGACAGGGAGTGAAGCTTTCTTT. Encoded protein: CASSAGTGSEAFF.